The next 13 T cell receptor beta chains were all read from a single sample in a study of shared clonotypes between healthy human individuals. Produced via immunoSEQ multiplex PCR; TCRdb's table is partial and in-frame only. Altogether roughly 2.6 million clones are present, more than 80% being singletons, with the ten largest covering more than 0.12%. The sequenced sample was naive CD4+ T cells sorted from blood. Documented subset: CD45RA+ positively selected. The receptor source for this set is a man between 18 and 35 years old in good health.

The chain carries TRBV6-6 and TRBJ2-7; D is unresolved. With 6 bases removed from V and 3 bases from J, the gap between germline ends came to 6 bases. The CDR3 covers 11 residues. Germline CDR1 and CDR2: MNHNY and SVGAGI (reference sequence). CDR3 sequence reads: CASRRVYEQYF. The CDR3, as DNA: TGTGCCAGCAGAAGAGTCTACGAGCAGTACTTC.

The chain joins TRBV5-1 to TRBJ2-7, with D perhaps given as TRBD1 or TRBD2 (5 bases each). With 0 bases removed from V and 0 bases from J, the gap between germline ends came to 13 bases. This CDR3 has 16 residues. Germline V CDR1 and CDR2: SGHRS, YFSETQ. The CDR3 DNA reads TGCGCCAGCAGCTTGGCCCCCGGGGCTAACTCCTACGAGCAGTACTTC. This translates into CASSLAPGANSYEQYF. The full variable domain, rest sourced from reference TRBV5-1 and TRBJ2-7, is KAGVTQTPRYLIKTRGQQVTLSCSPISGHRSVSWYQQTPGQGLQFLFEYFSETQRNKGNFPGRFSGRQFSNSRSEMNVSTLELGDSALYLCASSLAPGANSYEQYFGPGTRLTVT.

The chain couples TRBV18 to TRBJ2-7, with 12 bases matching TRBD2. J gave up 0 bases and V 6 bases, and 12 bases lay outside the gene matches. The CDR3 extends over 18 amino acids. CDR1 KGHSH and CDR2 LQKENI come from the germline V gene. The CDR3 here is CASSLKGTSGSLSYEQYF. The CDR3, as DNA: TGTGCCAGCTCCCTCAAGGGGACTAGCGGGTCACTCTCCTACGAGCAGTACTTC.

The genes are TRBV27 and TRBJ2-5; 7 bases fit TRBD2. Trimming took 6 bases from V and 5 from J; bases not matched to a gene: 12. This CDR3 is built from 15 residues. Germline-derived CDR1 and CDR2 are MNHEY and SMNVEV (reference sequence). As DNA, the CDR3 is TGTGCCAGCAGCCCGATGGGGAGGGGAGGGGAGACCCAGTACTTC. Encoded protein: CASSPMGRGGETQYF.

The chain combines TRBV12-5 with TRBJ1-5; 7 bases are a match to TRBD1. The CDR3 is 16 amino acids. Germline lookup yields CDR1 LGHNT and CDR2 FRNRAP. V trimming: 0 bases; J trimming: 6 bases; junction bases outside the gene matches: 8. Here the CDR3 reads CASGLVDTGEGQPQHF. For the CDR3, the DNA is TGTGCTAGTGGTTTGGTAGATACAGGGGAGGGTCAGCCCCAGCATTTT.

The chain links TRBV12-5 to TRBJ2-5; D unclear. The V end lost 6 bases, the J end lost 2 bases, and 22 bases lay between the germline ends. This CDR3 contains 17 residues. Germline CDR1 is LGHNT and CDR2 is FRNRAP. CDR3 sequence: CASGVRPLGRHQETQYF. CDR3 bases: TGTGCTAGTGGCGTTAGACCCCTTGGGCGACATCAAGAGACCCAGTACTTC. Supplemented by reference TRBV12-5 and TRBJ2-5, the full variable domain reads DARVTQTPRHKVTEMGQEVTMRCQPILGHNTVFWYRQTMMQGLELLAYFRNRAPLDDSGMPKDRFSAEMPDATLATLKIQPSEPRDSAVYFCASGVRPLGRHQETQYFGPGTRLLVL.

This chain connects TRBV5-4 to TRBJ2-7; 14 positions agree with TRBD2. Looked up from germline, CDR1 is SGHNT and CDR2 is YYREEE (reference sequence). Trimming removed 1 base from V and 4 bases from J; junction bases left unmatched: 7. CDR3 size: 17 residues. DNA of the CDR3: TGTGCCAGCAGCTTGTTGGGACTAGCGGGAGTACGGTACGAGCAGTACTTC. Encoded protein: CASSLLGLAGVRYEQYF.

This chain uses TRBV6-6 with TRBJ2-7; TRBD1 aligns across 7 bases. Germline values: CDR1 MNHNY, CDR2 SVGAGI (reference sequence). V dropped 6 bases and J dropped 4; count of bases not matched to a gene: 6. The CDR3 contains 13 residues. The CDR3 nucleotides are TGTGCCAGCAGAGGGACAGCTCCTTACGAGCAGTACTTC. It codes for CASRGTAPYEQYF.

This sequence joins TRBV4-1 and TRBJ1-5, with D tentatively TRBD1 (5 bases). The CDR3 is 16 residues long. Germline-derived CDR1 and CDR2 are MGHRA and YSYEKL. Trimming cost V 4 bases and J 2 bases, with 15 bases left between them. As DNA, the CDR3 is TGCGCCAGCAGCCGGCTGGGGGGGTCGGGCAATCAGCCCCAGCATTTT. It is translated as CASSRLGGSGNQPQHF.

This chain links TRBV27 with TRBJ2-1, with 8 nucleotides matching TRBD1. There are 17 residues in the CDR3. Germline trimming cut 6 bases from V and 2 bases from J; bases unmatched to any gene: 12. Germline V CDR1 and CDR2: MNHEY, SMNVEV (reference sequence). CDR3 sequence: CASSKSRRTGTYNEQFF. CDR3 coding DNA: TGTGCCAGCAGCAAATCCCGCCGGACAGGGACCTACAATGAGCAGTTCTTC.

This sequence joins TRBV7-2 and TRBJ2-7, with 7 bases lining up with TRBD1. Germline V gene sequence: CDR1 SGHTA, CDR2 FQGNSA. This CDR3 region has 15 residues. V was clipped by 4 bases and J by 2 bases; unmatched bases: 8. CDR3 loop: CASSSPDRSTYEQYF. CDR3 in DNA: TGTGCCAGCAGCTCTCCGGACAGGTCAACCTACGAGCAGTACTTC.

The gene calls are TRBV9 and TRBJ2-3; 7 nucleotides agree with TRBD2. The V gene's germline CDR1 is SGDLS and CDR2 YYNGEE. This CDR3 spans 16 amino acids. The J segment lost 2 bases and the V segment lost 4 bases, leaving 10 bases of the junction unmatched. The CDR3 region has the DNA TGTGCCAGCAGCCCTCAGCCGGGACTACCCACAGATACGCAGTATTTT. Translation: CASSPQPGLPTDTQYF.

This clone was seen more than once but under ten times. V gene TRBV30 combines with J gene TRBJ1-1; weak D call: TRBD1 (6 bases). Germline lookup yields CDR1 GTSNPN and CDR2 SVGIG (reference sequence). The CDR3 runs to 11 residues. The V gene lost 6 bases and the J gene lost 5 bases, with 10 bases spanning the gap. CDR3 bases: TGTGCCTGCAACAGGGATACTGAAGCTTTCTTT. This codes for CACNRDTEAFF.